Below, 27 T cell receptor beta chains from the same sample are listed, as sequenced in a study. One entry per CDR3 protein results from TCRdb running MiXCR on the 5' RACE reads. The sample comprises 50,000 to 70,000 distinct CDR3 sequences, less than 25% of which are singletons, and 2.5% to 4% rests with the top ten. Treg sorting used a CD4+CD25+CD127-/low gate. The sequenced material came from tumor-infiltrating Tregs sorted from the breast tumor. These receptors were collected from a female donor with breast cancer.

This chain joins TRBV15 and TRBJ1-3, with D possibly matching TRBD1 (5 bases). This CDR3 comprises 16 residues. Trimming removed 1 base from V and 0 bases from J, with 10 bases in between. Germline V gene data show CDR1 as LNHNV and CDR2 as YYDKDF (reference sequence). DNA of the CDR3: TGTGCCACCAGCAGAGCATTACAGGCCTCTGGAAACACCATATATTTT. This translates into CATSRALQASGNTIYF.

As DNA, the CDR3 is TGCGCCAGCAGTGGCGGGCTCTTCCAAGAGACCCAGTACTTC. Amino acid sequence: CASSGGLFQETQYF. V gene TRBV5-1 combines with J gene TRBJ2-5, with D possibly TRBD2 on 5 matching bases. Germline V gene data show CDR1 as SGHRS and CDR2 as YFSETQ. The CDR3 is 14 amino acids. Between the trimmed V and J ends, which lost 5 bases and 1 base, there was a span of 12 bases.

V gene TRBV20-1 combines with J gene TRBJ2-7, with D unresolved. CDR3 length: 15 residues. V lost 1 base, J lost 5 bases, and 18 bases lay in between. Germline V CDR1 and CDR2: DFQATT, SNEGSKA (reference sequence). DNA of the CDR3: TGCAGTGCTAGAGGGGCCTCTTTCTTTTTAAACGAGCAGTACTTC. As protein: CSARGASFFLNEQYF.

This chain joins TRBV2 and TRBJ1-1; 11 bases are a match to TRBD1. Looked up from germline, CDR1 is SNHLY and CDR2 is FYNNEI. Unmatched junction bases numbered 4, after V lost 7 bases and J lost 3 bases. CDR3 length equals 14 residues. The DNA for the CDR3 is TGTGCCAGCAACAAGGACAGGGGGCACACTGAAGCTTTCTTT. Amino acids: CASNKDRGHTEAFF.

This clonotype has only a few counts. The chain joins TRBV12-3 or TRBV12-4 to TRBJ2-3; D perhaps matches TRBD1 (6 bases). This CDR3 contains 14 residues. Trimming cost V 7 bases and J 2 bases, with 13 bases left between them. CDR3 sequence: CASTLGQITDTQYF. CDR3 nucleotide sequence: TGTGCCAGCACCCTCGGACAGATCACAGATACGCAGTATTTT.

As to this clonotype: A much more abundant neighbour one base away suggests this may be a read error. The rearrangement links TRBV12-2 to TRBJ2-7; no check of the table's D call, TRBD2, against the DNA was made. TRBV12-2 has pseudogene status. The CDR3 runs to 14 residues. CDR3 amino acids: CASRRLAGAYEQDF. DNA for the CDR3: TGTGCAAGTCGCCGACTAGCGGGGGCTTACGAGCAGGACTTC.

This clonotype showed up just a few times. The chain couples TRBV3-1 to TRBJ2-5; D might be TRBD2 (6 bases). The CDR3 runs 14 residues. Per germline, CDR1 LGHDT and CDR2 YNNKEL (reference sequence). Trimming shortened V by 3 bases and J by 5 bases, and 13 bases separated the two germline ends. This CDR3 reads CASSHMGGRETQYF. DNA of the CDR3: TGTGCCAGCAGCCATATGGGGGGAAGGGAGACCCAGTACTTC.

About this clonotype: This could be a read error, since a much larger clone is one nucleotide away. This chain uses TRBV20-1 with TRBJ1-1; 7 nucleotides match TRBD1. The CDR3 has 14 residues. The J segment lost 7 bases and the V segment lost 1 base, leaving 9 bases of the junction unmatched. Germline assignment: CDR1 DFQATT and CDR2 SNEGSKA (reference sequence). The CDR3 DNA is TGCAGTGCTAGAGTCGGCCGGGACAGCCATGAAGCTTTCTTT. Its protein is CSARVGRDSHEAFF.

This clonotype was recorded many times. The chain recombines TRBV7-2 with TRBJ2-1, with TRBD2 as a possible D gene (6 bases). This CDR3 has 16 residues. V lost 6 bases to trimming and J lost 3 bases, with 18 bases between them. Per germline, CDR1 SGHTA and CDR2 FQGNSA. CDR3 loop: CASSVVGSGFYNEQFF. The CDR3 DNA is TGTGCCAGCAGTGTAGTAGGTAGCGGATTCTACAATGAGCAGTTCTTC.

The rearrangement links TRBV20-1 to TRBJ2-3; D ambiguous. The CDR3 totals 12 residues. Germline loops: CDR1 DFQATT, CDR2 SNEGSKA (reference sequence). CDR3 nucleotide sequence: TGCACCCCATTCACCCCCACAGATACGCAGTATTTT. Protein sequence: CTPFTPTDTQYF.

This clonotype was recorded a few times. The junction does not match germline at one end; this may be a read error. The chain joins TRBV7-2 to TRBJ2-3; D not resolved. The CDR3 is 14 residues long. Germline CDR1 is SGHTA and CDR2 is FQGNSA. The CDR3 reads CASSSYDRTDTQCF. DNA for the CDR3: TGTGCCAGCAGCTCGTACGACCGCACAGATACGCAGTGTTTT.

The genes are TRBV20-1 and TRBJ1-5; D remains ambiguous. The ends were cut back, 1 base at V and 6 bases at J, with 13 bases in the middle. CDR1 and CDR2 from the germline V gene are DFQATT and SNEGSKA (reference sequence). This CDR3 comprises 14 residues. For the CDR3, the DNA is TGCAGTGCTAGAGTAGGACTGGGCGCTCAGCCCCAGCATTTT. Translation gives CSARVGLGAQPQHF.

This clonotype was picked up a small number of times. This chain joins TRBV12-3 or TRBV12-4 and TRBJ1-1, with TRBD1 matching 7 bases. With V trimmed by 1 base and J by 7 bases, 9 bases remained unmatched. CDR3 length: 15 residues. CDR3 loop: CASSLEGAPRGEAFF. For the CDR3, the DNA is TGTGCCAGCAGTTTAGAGGGGGCGCCCCGGGGTGAAGCTTTCTTT.

This clonotype occurred many times. The germline gene is not matched at one end of the junction; a read error may be the cause. This sequence joins TRBV5-1 and TRBJ2-3, with 7 bases lining up with TRBD1. Germline assignment: CDR1 SGHRS and CDR2 YFSETQ. This CDR3 is built from 14 residues. DNA of the CDR3: TGCGCCAGCAGCTTGGGGACCGACAGGGAACCTCGGAATTTT. Encoded protein: CASSLGTDREPRNF.

The chain combines TRBV6-1 with TRBJ2-3, with TRBD2 matching over 9 bases. The CDR3 contains 16 residues. V lost 5 bases, J lost 0 bases, and 6 bases stayed unmatched. Germline V gene lookup returns CDR1 MNHNS and CDR2 SASEGT. The CDR3 DNA follows: TGTGCCAGCAGTCCGGGTGCGGGGGGGAGCACAGATACGCAGTATTTT. It specifies CASSPGAGGSTDTQYF.

A note on this clonotype: Compared with germline, one end of the junction differs, possibly owing to a read error. The chain has TRBV7-8 and TRBJ1-1; 10 positions match TRBD1. Per germline, CDR1 SGHVS and CDR2 FQNEAQ. The CDR3 runs to 15 residues. The CDR3 loop reads CASSRQGALNTEAFF. The DNA of the CDR3 is TGTGCCAGCAGCAGACAGGGGGCATTGAACACTGAAGCTTTCTTC.

Here the CDR3 reads CASSRTSGTTDTQYF. The CDR3 DNA follows: TGTGCCAGCAGTAGGACTAGCGGGACCACAGATACGCAGTATTTT. The rearrangement joins TRBV6-4 to TRBJ2-3, with 12 bases identical to TRBD2. This CDR3 comprises 15 residues. J gave up 2 bases and V 5 bases, and 2 bases lay outside the gene matches. The germline V gene encodes CDR1 MRHNA and CDR2 SNTAGT.

The sample holds a few counts of this clonotype. V is TRBV5-4 and J is TRBJ2-2; 8 bases align to TRBD1. This CDR3 spans 15 amino acids. The germline gives CDR1 SGHNT, CDR2 YYREEE (reference sequence). V gave up 4 bases and J gave up 4 bases; unmatched junction bases: 6. The CDR3 DNA follows: TGTGCCAGCAGCCGCGGACAGGGAGGCACCGGGGAGCTGTTTTTT. Translated: CASSRGQGGTGELFF.

For this clonotype: The junction does not match germline at one end; this may be a read error. The chain couples TRBV7-2 to TRBJ2-1; 8 nucleotides agree with TRBD1. Germline V gives CDR1 SGHTA, CDR2 FQGNSA. The CDR3 length is 16 residues. CDR3 DNA: TGTGTCAGCAGCCCACAGGGGGGTCACTCCTACAATGAGCAGTTCTTC. It specifies CVSSPQGGHSYNEQFF.

The chain joins TRBV6-1 to TRBJ2-5; 10 positions agree with TRBD1. V gave up 2 bases and J gave up 4 bases; unmatched junction bases: 7. The CDR3 consists of 16 residues. The V gene's germline CDR1 is MNHNS and CDR2 SASEGT. The CDR3, as DNA: TGTGCCAGCAGTGAATTTTTCGGGACAGGGGTAGAGACCCAGTACTTC. Its translation: CASSEFFGTGVETQYF.

The chain joins TRBV27 to TRBJ2-4, with TRBD2 identical over 13 bases. Germline assignment: CDR1 MNHEY and CDR2 SMNVEV (reference sequence). This CDR3 contains 18 residues. Trimming took 8 bases from V and 1 from J; bases not matched to a gene: 11. Here the CDR3 reads CASRGLAGVVGAKNIQYF. Written as DNA, the CDR3 is TGTGCCAGCCGCGGACTAGCGGGAGTTGTAGGTGCCAAAAACATTCAGTACTTC.

This clonotype was observed a handful of times. The gene calls are TRBV5-1 and TRBJ1-1; 7 bases map to TRBD1. The CDR3 has 13 residues. V lost 3 bases to trimming and J lost 5 bases; unmatched junction nucleotides: 4. Germline V gene sequence: CDR1 SGHRS, CDR2 YFSETQ. This chain's CDR3 is CASSSQGSTEAFF. CDR3 in DNA: TGCGCCAGCAGCTCACAGGGGTCGACTGAAGCTTTCTTT.

This clonotype was observed many times. This chain joins TRBV12-3 or TRBV12-4 and TRBJ2-3; D unclear. This CDR3 is 11 amino acids long. The ends were cut back, 4 bases at V and 4 bases at J, with 3 bases in the middle. The CDR3 DNA follows: TGTGCCAGCAGTTATGCAGATACGCAGTATTTT. Encoded protein: CASSYADTQYF.

The chain links TRBV4-3 to TRBJ2-5; D is possibly TRBD2 (5 bases). Trimming took off 1 base at V and 5 bases at J, with 11 bases between the two ends. The CDR3 runs to 14 residues. CDR1 and CDR2 (germline): LGHNA, YSLEER. The CDR3 coding sequence is TGCGCCAGCAGCCAAGCCTTAGAGCGGGAGACCCAGTACTTC. This gives the protein CASSQALERETQYF.

The CDR3 coding sequence is TGTGCCAGCACCCGGACAGGGCAGTCACCCCTCCACTTT. Protein product: CASTRTGQSPLHF. V usage is TRBV2 and J usage is TRBJ1-6; 8 bases are a match to TRBD1. V lost 7 bases to trimming and J lost 10 bases; unmatched junction nucleotides: 6. Germline assignment: CDR1 SNHLY and CDR2 FYNNEI. This CDR3 has 13 residues.

This clonotype was observed at least ten times. V is TRBV20-1 and J is TRBJ2-6, with D perhaps matching TRBD1 (6 bases). CDR1 and CDR2 (germline): DFQATT, SNEGSKA (reference sequence). Trimming cost V 2 bases and J 4 bases, with 15 bases left between them. The CDR3 totals 16 residues. CDR3 protein: CSARPAGAMGANVLTF. Here the CDR3 DNA reads TGCAGTGCTAGACCCGCAGGGGCGATGGGGGCCAACGTCCTGACTTTC.

This clonotype was seen a few times. The chain recombines TRBV7-9 with TRBJ2-7; D is ambiguous. V lost 5 bases, J lost 4 bases, and 9 bases lay in between. Germline CDR1 is SEHNR and CDR2 is FQNEAQ (reference sequence). The CDR3 has 12 amino acids. The CDR3 coding sequence is TGTGCCAGCAGCAATACGCGATACGAGCAGTACTTC. Translated: CASSNTRYEQYF.